This T cell receptor (beta chain) was sequenced during a study of T cell clones after liver transplantation. V was shortened by 0 bases and J by 3 bases, with 9 bases between the two germline ends. The CDR3 covers 14 residues. Germline-derived CDR1 and CDR2 are KGHSH and LQKENI. The data were produced by immunoSEQ multiplex PCR, yet TCRdb's version contains in-frame clones alone and is incomplete. Of around 110,000 clones in the sample, less than 95% were seen once. The receptor comes from a human patient who received a liver transplant. The T cells may come from the graft donor. The genes are TRBV18 and TRBJ2-7; perhaps TRBD1 as D (6 bases). The input for sequencing was CD4+ T cells from blood, taken 12 months after liver transplant. CDR3 DNA sequence: TGTGCCAGCTCACCACCGGGACAATACTACGAGCAGTACTTC. Protein product: CASSPPGQYYEQYF.